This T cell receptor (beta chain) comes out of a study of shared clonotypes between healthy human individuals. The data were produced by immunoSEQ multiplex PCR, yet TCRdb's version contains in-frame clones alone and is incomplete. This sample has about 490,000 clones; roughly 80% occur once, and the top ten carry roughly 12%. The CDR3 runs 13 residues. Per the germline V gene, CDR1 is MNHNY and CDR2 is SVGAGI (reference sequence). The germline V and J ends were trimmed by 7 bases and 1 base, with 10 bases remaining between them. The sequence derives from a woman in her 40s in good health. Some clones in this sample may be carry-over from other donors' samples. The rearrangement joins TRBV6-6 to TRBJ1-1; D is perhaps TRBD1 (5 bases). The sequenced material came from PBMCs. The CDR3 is CASTMTANTEAFF. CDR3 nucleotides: TGTGCCAGCACTATGACAGCGAACACTGAAGCTTTCTTT.